This T cell receptor (beta chain) was sequenced for a study of blood T cell repertoires in COVID-19. The overall study: COVID-19 samples from acute and convalescent phases originated in the United States, Italy and Spain. The cDNA or gDNA used as material had been derived from T cells, B-cell-depleted T cells, or PBMCs.

The CDR3 has 17 amino acids. V lost 2 bases and J lost 6; bases outside the gene matches: 7. From germline, CDR1 is SGHTA and CDR2 FQGNSA. As handled by the study authors: Researchers report that nucleated cell counts were estimated from reference gene primer amplification. Only in-frame clones appear in the TCRdb table, and some are missing; sequencing was by immunoSEQ multiplex PCR. Clone size and the V and J calls come from that table; the DNA yielded D and trimming. Of 160,000 or so clones in the sample, about 80% were seen once. The sequence was obtained from a human donor in a cohort sampled during active COVID-19. The sample comprised peripheral blood. The gene calls are TRBV7-2 and TRBJ1-4, with 12 positions matching TRBD1. The CDR3 nucleotides read TGTGCCAGCAGCTTATCGGCCGGGACAGGGGGCTATGAAAAACTGTTTTTT. Amino acid sequence: CASSLSAGTGGYEKLFF. The full variable domain, with the rest looked up from reference TRBV7-2 and TRBJ1-4, is GAGVSQSPSNKVTEKGKDVELRCDPISGHTALYWYRQSLGQGLEFLIYFQGNSAPDKSGLPSDRFSAERTGGSVSTLTIQRTQQEDSAVYLCASSLSAGTGGYEKLFFGSGTQLSVL.